The 24 T cell receptor beta chains presented below share a single source sample, sequenced in a study of cytomegalovirus exposure and HLA in healthy donors. Both 60 Vbeta primers and 13 Jbeta primers went into the PCR. Generated by immunoSEQ multiplex PCR, the TCRdb table keeps only in-frame clones and is missing some. The sample has roughly 110,000 clones, 75% seen once. Sequencing was done on a sample of PBMCs. The receptors were gathered from a man between 35 and 55 years old in good health and CMV-seronegative.

V and J are TRBV29-1 and TRBJ1-2; D is perhaps TRBD1 (6 bases). Germline CDR1 SQVTM, CDR2 ANQGSEA. V lost 4 bases, J lost 7 bases, and 19 bases lay in between. This CDR3 region has 14 residues. The CDR3 loop reads CSVVAGDWTAGYTF. For the CDR3, the DNA is TGCAGCGTTGTGGCGGGGGATTGGACAGCTGGCTACACCTTC.

The CDR3 DNA follows: TGTGCCAGCAGTTCCTACTCGGGGAGTGGGGAGACCCAGTACTTC. Amino acid sequence: CASSSYSGSGETQYF. This chain uses TRBV25-1 with TRBJ2-5; possibly TRBD2 for D (5 bases). This CDR3 has 15 residues. V was clipped by 5 bases and J by 5 bases, with 18 bases between them. Germline V CDR1 and CDR2: MGHDK, SYGVNS.

V usage is TRBV11-1 and J usage is TRBJ2-5; 9 bases align to TRBD2. This CDR3 is 15 amino acids long. Per the germline V gene, CDR1 is SGHAT and CDR2 is FQDESV (reference sequence). V dropped 6 bases and J dropped 7; count of bases not matched to a gene: 12. CDR3 bases: TGTGCCAGCAGAATGGGGGGCGGGGGGGAAGTGACCCAGTACTTC. The encoded protein is CASRMGGGGEVTQYF.

This chain uses TRBV6-1 with TRBJ1-4; 9 nucleotides agree with TRBD1. The germline V gene encodes CDR1 MNHNS and CDR2 SASEGT. The V gene end was trimmed by 4 bases and the J gene end by 2 bases; junction bases not matched to a gene: 5. The CDR3 is 16 amino acids. Written as DNA, the CDR3 is TGTGCCAGCAGTGCATTTACAGGGGGCACTAATGAAAAACTGTTTTTT. It translates to CASSAFTGGTNEKLFF.

This clone was picked up one time. The chain is built from TRBV2 and TRBJ2-4; maybe TRBD2 (6 bases). The germline V gene encodes CDR1 SNHLY and CDR2 FYNNEI. Between the trimmed V and J ends, which lost 7 bases and 7 bases, there was a span of 8 bases. This CDR3 is 11 amino acids long. This chain's CDR3 is CASKTRNIQYF. CDR3 sequence (DNA): TGTGCCAGCAAGACTAGGAACATTCAGTACTTC.

The chain combines TRBV5-1 with TRBJ2-7; D might be TRBD2 (6 bases). CDR1 and CDR2 (germline): SGHRS, YFSETQ. V lost 4 bases and J lost 3, with 14 bases in between. The CDR3 is made up of 14 amino acids. The chain's CDR3 is CASSEGPTSYEQYF. Written as DNA, the CDR3 is TGCGCCAGCAGCGAGGGACCGACTAGCTACGAGCAGTACTTC.

The gene calls are TRBV2 and TRBJ2-2; the D gene is possibly TRBD2 (5 bases). Germline CDR1 is SNHLY and CDR2 is FYNNEI. V was cut by 3 bases and J by 7 bases, with 12 bases left in between. CDR3 size: 14 residues. CDR3 DNA: TGTGCCAGCAGTGAGATCCGGGGTGGCGGGGAGCTGTTTTTT. Translated: CASSEIRGGGELFF.

The V and J genes are TRBV7-6 and TRBJ2-3, with 11 bases that match TRBD2. V lost 1 base, J lost 0 bases, and 3 bases stayed unmatched. The V gene's germline CDR1 is SGHVS and CDR2 FNYEAQ. CDR3 length equals 17 residues. The CDR3 DNA follows: TGTGCCAGCAGCTTAGGACTAGCGGGATCTAGCACAGATACGCAGTATTTT. It codes for CASSLGLAGSSTDTQYF.

With respect to this clone: The sample holds other DNA sequences that translate to the same CDR3. This chain connects TRBV11-2 to TRBJ2-3, with 7 bases aligning to TRBD2. There are 15 residues in the CDR3. The J segment lost 0 bases and the V segment lost 1 base, leaving 1 base of the junction unmatched. Looked up from germline, CDR1 is SGHAT and CDR2 is FQNNGV. CDR3 sequence reads: CASSLAGGSTDTQYF. CDR3 coding DNA: TGTGCCAGCAGCTTAGCGGGGGGTAGCACAGATACGCAGTATTTT.

This rearrangement joins TRBV6-4 to TRBJ2-5; the D gene is possibly TRBD2 (5 bases). The CDR3 has 13 residues. The germline V gene encodes CDR1 MRHNA and CDR2 SNTAGT. Trimming cost V 5 bases and J 5 bases, with 12 bases left between them. The CDR3, as DNA: TGTGCCAGCAGTCGGGAAGTTGGCGAGACCCAGTACTTC. Translating gives CASSREVGETQYF.

This clone was seen a single time. CDR3 residues: CASSCFSTSEDTQYF. CDR3 sequence (DNA): TGTGCCAGCAGCTGCTTCTCGACTAGCGAAGATACGCAGTATTTT. The gene calls are TRBV5-4 and TRBJ2-3, with 8 bases identical to TRBD2. Germline V gene sequence: CDR1 SGHNT, CDR2 YYREEE (reference sequence). V dropped 3 bases and J dropped 5; count of bases not matched to a gene: 8. This CDR3 has 15 amino acids.

The chain combines TRBV7-9 with TRBJ2-2; D is undetermined. Trimming removed 1 base from V and 4 bases from J, with 7 bases in between. CDR3 length equals 14 residues. Germline CDR1 and CDR2: SEHNR and FQNEAQ (reference sequence). The CDR3 here is CASSLVALTGELFF. CDR3 nucleotide sequence: TGTGCCAGCAGCTTAGTAGCTCTCACCGGGGAGCTGTTTTTT.

This clone is a singleton in its sample. The rearrangement links TRBV2 to TRBJ1-2; TRBD1 is a possible D gene (5 bases). V was trimmed by 4 bases and J by 8 bases, leaving 14 bases between them. Germline V lookup: CDR1 SNHLY, CDR2 FYNNEI. CDR3 length: 13 amino acids. CDR3 nucleotide sequence: TGTGCCAGCAGTGCGGGGGTAGGAGGGGGCTACACCTTC. It is translated as CASSAGVGGGYTF. Complete variable domain (other parts from reference TRBV2 and TRBJ1-2): EPEVTQTPSHQVTQMGQEVILRCVPISNHLYFYWYRQILGQKVEFLVSFYNNEISEKSEIFDDQFSVERPDGSNFTLKIRSTKLEDSAMYFCASSAGVGGGYTFGSGTRLTVV.

The V call is TRBV7-6, the J call TRBJ2-1; TRBD2 aligns across 10 bases. This CDR3 is 16 amino acids long. CDR1 is SGHVS and CDR2 is FNYEAQ in the germline V gene. With 4 bases clipped from V and 6 bases from J, the junction kept 9 bases outside the gene matches. The CDR3 sequence is CASSSRPGLATNEQFF. DNA of the CDR3: TGTGCCAGCAGCTCGAGACCGGGACTAGCGACCAATGAGCAGTTCTTC. Variable domain in full (rest from reference TRBV7-6 and TRBJ2-1): GAGVSQSPRYKVTKRGQDVALRCDPISGHVSLYWYRQALGQGPEFLTYFNYEAQQDKSGLPNDRFSAERPEGSISTLTIQRTEQRDSAMYRCASSSRPGLATNEQFFGPGTRLTVL.

The V and J genes are TRBV9 and TRBJ2-3, with 7 bases fitting TRBD2. The CDR3 is made up of 14 amino acids. V shed 4 bases and J 4 bases; nucleotides not matched to a gene: 6. The germline V gene has CDR1 SGDLS and CDR2 YYNGEE. DNA of the CDR3: TGTGCCAGCAGCAACCGGGGGAGGGCAGATACGCAGTATTTT. This encodes CASSNRGRADTQYF. Full variable domain (rest looked up from reference TRBV9 and TRBJ2-3): DSGVTQTPKHLITATGQRVTLRCSPRSGDLSVYWYQQSLDQGLQFLIQYYNGEERAKGNILERFSAQQFPDLHSELNLSSLELGDSALYFCASSNRGRADTQYFGPGTRLTVL.

V and J are TRBV16 and TRBJ1-1, with D unclear. Germline V CDR1 and CDR2: KGHSY, FQNENV. The CDR3 is made up of 13 amino acids. V was pared by 4 bases and J by 4 bases, with 10 bases between. The CDR3 region has the DNA TGTGCCAGCAGCCTGAACCAGGCCACTGAAGCTTTCTTT. This encodes CASSLNQATEAFF.

The chain carries TRBV7-2 and TRBJ2-3; D possibly corresponds to TRBD2 (6 bases). The CDR3 length is 13 residues. The V gene's germline CDR1 is SGHTA and CDR2 FQGNSA. The germline V and J ends were trimmed by 5 bases and 4 bases, with 10 bases remaining between them. CDR3 in DNA: TGTGCCAGCAGCCCGACGGGGGCAGATACGCAGTATTTT. Protein sequence: CASSPTGADTQYF.

The chain has TRBV5-6 and TRBJ2-7; 7 bases match TRBD1. This CDR3 spans 16 amino acids. The V gene's germline CDR1 is SGHDT and CDR2 YYEEEE. V lost 1 base, J lost 2 bases, and 9 bases stayed unmatched. The CDR3 reads CASSLQGWDRTYEQYF. The CDR3 nucleotides are TGTGCCAGCAGCTTGCAAGGGTGGGACAGAACCTACGAGCAGTACTTC.

CDR3 sequence (DNA): TGTGCCAGCAGCGAGTTAACAGGCTATGGCTACACCTTC. Its translation: CASSELTGYGYTF. The chain carries TRBV5-4 and TRBJ1-2; tentatively, D is TRBD1 (5 bases). V gave up 4 bases and J gave up 4 bases, with 11 bases separating them. Germline CDR1 reads SGHNT; CDR2 reads YYREEE (reference sequence). The CDR3 extends over 13 amino acids.

The rearrangement links TRBV9 to TRBJ1-1; 7 bases fit TRBD1. J lost 1 base, V lost 4 bases, and 7 bases had no gene match. The CDR3 is 15 residues long. From germline, CDR1 is SGDLS and CDR2 YYNGEE. The CDR3 sequence: CASSPEQGTNTEAFF. The CDR3 region has the DNA TGTGCCAGCAGCCCCGAACAGGGGACGAACACTGAAGCTTTCTTT.

The J gene is TRBJ2-1, the V gene TRBV2; tentative D call: TRBD2 (6 bases). The CDR3 is 11 residues long. CDR1 is SNHLY and CDR2 is FYNNEI in the germline V gene. V lost 4 bases and J lost 8, with 6 bases in between. The CDR3 DNA reads TGTGCCAGCAGTGGGGGGGATGAGCAGTTCTTC. This gives the protein CASSGGDEQFF.

The chain is built from TRBV7-2 and TRBJ1-2; no clear D. Germline V gene sequence: CDR1 SGHTA, CDR2 FQGNSA. Between the trimmed V and J ends, which lost 2 bases and 1 base, there was a span of 8 bases. The CDR3 runs 14 residues. The CDR3 region is CASSLNGDNYGYTF. CDR3 coding DNA: TGTGCCAGCAGCTTAAACGGTGATAACTATGGCTACACCTTC.

V usage is TRBV7-9 and J usage is TRBJ2-5; a weak D match, TRBD2 (6 bases). Germline-derived CDR1 and CDR2 are SEHNR and FQNEAQ (reference sequence). The V and J ends lost 3 bases and 6 bases respectively, with 17 bases between them. The CDR3 covers 15 residues. The CDR3 coding sequence is TGTGCCAGCAGCTTTGGGACCCGGGACTTTAAGACCCAGTACTTC. It codes for CASSFGTRDFKTQYF.

Here the CDR3 DNA reads TGTGCCAGCAGTGGGGGGACAGGGGACCCTGGAAACACCATATATTTT. It encodes CASSGGTGDPGNTIYF. The V and J genes are TRBV28 and TRBJ1-3; 10 positions match TRBD1. The V segment lost 5 bases and the J segment 2 bases; nucleotides outside the gene matches: 6. There are 16 residues in the CDR3. Looked up from germline, CDR1 is MDHEN and CDR2 is SYDVKM. The complete variable domain, with remaining parts taken from reference TRBV28 and TRBJ1-3, reads DVKVTQSSRYLVKRTGEKVFLECVQDMDHENMFWYRQDPGLGLRLIYFSYDVKMKEKGDIPEGYSVSREKKERFSLILESASTNQTSMYLCASSGGTGDPGNTIYFGEGSWLTVV.